A selection of T cell receptor beta chains follows, all from one sample in a study of shared clonotypes between healthy human individuals. Method: immunoSEQ multiplex PCR; TCRdb's copy keeps in-frame clones and lacks some. The sample contains roughly 2.5 million clones, just over 90% of which appear only once. Sequencing was performed on naive CD4+ T cells sorted from blood. These receptors came from a man between 18 and 35 years old in good health. The CDR3 runs from the conserved cysteine through the conserved F or W. Size is omitted from some rows. Given values are once, few, many or a class for expanded clones.

size,J,V,CDR3
.,TRBJ1-1,TRBV29-1,CSVDEGRNTEAFF
.,TRBJ2-1,TRBV5-1,CASSTGLAGGHSYNEQFF
once,TRBJ2-3,TRBV7-9,CASSLATGGSTDTQYF
.,TRBJ2-2,TRBV4-1,CASSQVFGGEPNTGELFF
.,TRBJ1-1,TRBV19,CASRETGYRAFF
.,TRBJ2-2,TRBV4-1,CASRRVLVNTGELFF
.,.,TRBV5-6,CASIEGGGSHEQYF
.,TRBJ2-2,TRBV11-2,CASSLGWLAGAPTGELFF
.,TRBJ1-4,TRBV7-6,CASSFLGNEKLFF
.,TRBJ2-1,TRBV6-5,CASSSLAGGANEQFF
.,TRBJ1-1,TRBV28,CAIASETEAFF
.,TRBJ2-3,TRBV9,CASSGQGAVFSTDTQYF
.,TRBJ1-5,TRBV30,CAWGQGADQPQHF
.,TRBJ2-3,TRBV7-2,CASSLVPGLAYETDTQYF
.,TRBJ1-1,TRBV5-6,CASNGQTNTEAFF
.,TRBJ1-1,TRBV19,CASSIDQGGTEAFF
.,TRBJ2-2,TRBV4-3,CASTPGGWDTGELFF
once,TRBJ2-1,TRBV7-2,CASSPSGRAGNEQFF
once,TRBJ2-2,TRBV7-2,CASSFRNTGELFF
.,TRBJ2-5,TRBV7-7,CASSASGGVQETQYF
.,TRBJ1-1,TRBV28,CASNSALNTEAFF
once,TRBJ2-3,TRBV5-4,CASSFKKSGGTDTQYF
once,TRBJ2-2,TRBV27,CASSRPRTGRLNTGELFF
.,TRBJ2-7,TRBV21-1,CASSKGRVYEQYF
once,.,TRBV2,CASTRLPRGGQGTYEQYF
.,TRBJ1-3,TRBV6-7,CATRRNTIYF
.,TRBJ1-4,TRBV2,CASSQQGGEKLFF
.,TRBJ2-7,TRBV19,CASRQDYYYEQYF
.,TRBJ2-3,TRBV29-1,CSVVRFTDTQYF
few,TRBJ1-1,TRBV7-9,CASRHGLAEAFF
.,TRBJ2-3,TRBV18,CASSTKLGGADTQYF
.,TRBJ2-1,TRBV27,CASSYSSGRVLLDEQFF
.,TRBJ2-2,TRBV30,CAWSRGPQGAGGELFF